This section outlines one T cell receptor (beta chain) sequence together with its context. The data were obtained in a study of blood T cell repertoires in COVID-19. Overall study context: There were acute and convalescent COVID-19 samples, and they came from the United States, Italy and Spain. The analysed material was cDNA or gDNA that came from T cells, B-cell-depleted T cells, or PBMCs.

The germline CDR1 and CDR2 sequences are SNHLY and FYNNEI. CDR3 length: 15 residues. Trimming at V came to 6 bases and at J to 0 bases, leaving 6 bases not matched to a gene. Per the study methods: The authors estimated nucleated cell counts from reference gene primer amplification. Sequencing was performed with immunoSEQ multiplex PCR; in TCRdb, only in-frame clones are kept and a portion is missing. V and J calls and clone size are as listed in that table; D and trimming were resolved from the DNA. The data show about 210,000 clones, 80% to 90% seen once. Sequences were obtained from peripheral blood. This clonotype originated in a man aged 50 to 59 with active or convalescent COVID-19. The chain employs TRBV2 and TRBJ2-3; the match to TRBD1 covers 7 bases. The CDR3 spells CASRVDRESTDTQYF. The CDR3 coding sequence is TGTGCCAGCAGGGTCGACAGGGAGAGCACAGATACGCAGTATTTT.